Below are 20 T cell receptor beta chains sequenced from a single sample in a study of blood T cell repertoires in COVID-19. TCRdb's table, derived via immunoSEQ multiplex PCR, lists solely in-frame clones and lacks some. The sample contains a few hundred thousand clones, 80% to 90% of which appear only once. The sequenced material came from peripheral blood. Receptors were obtained from a woman in her fifties or sixties with acute or convalescent COVID-19.

The genes are TRBV18 and TRBJ2-1, with 7 bases matching TRBD2. The germline V gene has CDR1 KGHSH and CDR2 LQKENI. The CDR3 covers 15 residues. The junction had 3 bases not matched to a gene; V was cut back by 2 bases and J by 2 bases. CDR3 sequence reads: CASSPTSETYNEQFF. In DNA form, the CDR3 reads TGTGCCAGCTCACCAACTAGCGAGACCTACAATGAGCAGTTCTTC. Full variable domain (rest looked up from reference TRBV18 and TRBJ2-1): NAGVMQNPRHLVRRRGQEARLRCSPMKGHSHVYWYRQLPEEGLKFMVYLQKENIIDESGMPKERFSAEFPKEGPSILRIQQVVRGDSAAYFCASSPTSETYNEQFFGPGTRLTVL.

CDR3 in amino acids: CASSLLAGEQYF. In DNA form, the CDR3 reads TGTGCCAGCAGCTTACTAGCGGGCGAGCAGTACTTC. The gene calls are TRBV7-2 and TRBJ2-7, with TRBD2 identical over 8 bases. Losses at the gene ends were 2 bases for V and 6 bases for J; bases not matched to a gene: 0. CDR3 size: 12 residues. Germline V gene sequence: CDR1 SGHTA, CDR2 FQGNSA.

The chain couples TRBV29-1 to TRBJ2-7, with D possibly TRBD1 on 6 matching bases. CDR3 length: 14 amino acids. The V gene lost 5 bases and the J gene lost 4 bases, with 18 bases spanning the gap. From germline, CDR1 is SQVTM and CDR2 ANQGSEA. The chain's CDR3 is CSVLLRGKIYEQYF. CDR3 DNA sequence: TGCAGCGTTCTCTTAAGGGGGAAGATTTACGAGCAGTACTTC.

The chain has TRBV29-1 and TRBJ2-5; 9 nucleotides agree with TRBD1. This CDR3 has 13 residues. V trimming: 6 bases; J trimming: 5 bases; junction bases outside the gene matches: 7. The germline CDR1 and CDR2 sequences are SQVTM and ANQGSEA. Written as DNA, the CDR3 is TGCAGCGTAGGGACAGGGCCCAAGGAGACCCAGTACTTC. Residues: CSVGTGPKETQYF.

The chain combines TRBV6-2 or TRBV6-3 with TRBJ2-5; no reliable D call. Germline V gene lookup returns CDR1 MNHEY and CDR2 SVGEGT. The CDR3 has 17 residues. V lost 0 bases, J lost 4 bases, and 18 bases lay in between. This CDR3 reads CASSYSAIRLFGETQYF. In nucleotides, the CDR3 is TGTGCCAGCAGTTACTCGGCAATCAGGCTGTTTGGAGAGACCCAGTACTTC.

There are a few counts of this clone. The gene calls are TRBV7-9 and TRBJ1-2, with 10 bases identical to TRBD1. CDR1 and CDR2 (germline): SEHNR, FQNEAQ (reference sequence). The CDR3 is made up of 13 amino acids. V was pared by 4 bases and J by 7 bases, with 3 bases of the junction left unmatched. The CDR3 region is CASSSTGGFGYTF. The CDR3 DNA is TGTGCCAGCAGCTCGACAGGGGGCTTTGGCTACACCTTC.

The J gene is TRBJ1-2, the V gene TRBV3-1 (or the pseudogene TRBV3-2); a weak D match, TRBD1 (5 bases). Germline values: CDR1 LGHDT, CDR2 YNNKEL (reference sequence). This CDR3 region has 15 residues. V was shortened by 0 bases and J by 4 bases, with 12 bases between the two germline ends. CDR3 DNA: TGTGCCAGCAGCCAAGATCTCGCCAGGGCCTATGGCTACACCTTC. It is translated as CASSQDLARAYGYTF.

This chain joins TRBV27 and TRBJ1-2, with 8 bases lining up with TRBD1. After removal of 3 bases from V and 3 bases from J, the junction contained 6 bases not matched to a gene. The CDR3 loop spans 15 amino acids. Germline V gene sequence: CDR1 MNHEY, CDR2 SMNVEV (reference sequence). In DNA, the CDR3 is TGTGCCAGCAGTTTGCCTACAGGGGGTCACTATGGCTACACCTTC. Translated, it gives CASSLPTGGHYGYTF.

Only one count was recorded for this clone. This chain uses TRBV12-5 with TRBJ1-3, with TRBD1 identical over 7 bases. Germline V gene sequence: CDR1 LGHNT, CDR2 FRNRAP. This CDR3 contains 18 residues. The V gene end was trimmed by 1 base and the J gene end by 0 bases; junction bases not matched to a gene: 9. Here the CDR3 DNA reads TGTGCTAGTGGTTTGGAGACAGGGTATCGATCCTCTGGAAACACCATATATTTT. Protein product: CASGLETGYRSSGNTIYF.

The chain joins TRBV19 to TRBJ1-6; D perhaps matches TRBD1 (6 bases). Looked up from germline, CDR1 is LNHDA and CDR2 is SQIVND (reference sequence). CDR3 length: 15 residues. The ends were cut back, 5 bases at V and 0 bases at J, with 8 bases in the middle. CDR3 in amino acids: CASSDRSSYNSPLHF. The CDR3, as DNA: TGTGCCAGTAGTGACAGGAGCTCCTATAATTCACCCCTCCACTTT.

This clone was seen a handful of times. The chain joins TRBV15 to TRBJ2-1; TRBD2 matches 9 bases. Trimming took 5 bases from V and 5 from J; bases not matched to a gene: 7. The CDR3 runs to 15 residues. Germline values: CDR1 LNHNV, CDR2 YYDKDF (reference sequence). The CDR3 DNA reads TGTGCCACCAGCGGGCTAGCGGGGTTGAACAATGAGCAGTTCTTC. Translated, it gives CATSGLAGLNNEQFF.

Turning to this clone: Other nucleotide sequences in the sample specify the same CDR3. This chain uses TRBV19 with TRBJ2-1, with a weak D call TRBD2 (6 bases). The CDR3 covers 12 residues. CDR1 is LNHDA, CDR2 SQIVND, per germline (reference sequence). Trimming took off 3 bases at V and 6 bases at J, with 6 bases between the two ends. CDR3 sequence reads: CASSIGGNEQFF. The CDR3 nucleotides read TGTGCCAGTAGTATCGGGGGCAATGAGCAGTTCTTC.

This rearrangement joins TRBV24-1 to TRBJ2-5; 7 bases agree with TRBD2. V lost 3 bases and J lost 0; bases outside the gene matches: 12. Germline V lookup: CDR1 KGHDR, CDR2 SFDVKD. The CDR3 runs to 18 residues. This CDR3 is CATSDGILSGAYQETQYF. CDR3 nucleotide sequence: TGTGCCACCAGTGATGGAATCCTAAGCGGGGCGTACCAAGAGACCCAGTACTTC.

The chain is built from TRBV5-5 and TRBJ1-2; D unresolved. Germline CDR1 reads SGHKS; CDR2 reads YYEKEE (reference sequence). The V gene lost 4 bases and the J gene lost 1 base, with 17 bases spanning the gap. The CDR3 loop spans 16 amino acids. The CDR3, as DNA: TGTGCCAGCAGCCTTGGAGAAGGCGTGGGTAACTATGGCTACACCTTC. As protein: CASSLGEGVGNYGYTF.

The chain employs TRBV24-1 and TRBJ2-3; TRBD1 aligns across 7 bases. Unmatched junction bases numbered 11, after V lost 2 bases and J lost 7 bases. The germline CDR1 and CDR2 sequences are KGHDR and SFDVKD. The CDR3 runs to 16 residues. Written as DNA, the CDR3 is TGTGCCACCAGTGATTCCCGGAGACAGGGTTCCCATACGCAGTATTTT. Translated, it gives CATSDSRRQGSHTQYF.

This chain uses TRBV28 with TRBJ1-2, with D tentatively TRBD1 (5 bases). Germline loops: CDR1 MDHEN, CDR2 SYDVKM. The CDR3 contains 12 residues. The CDR3 DNA is TGTGCTGTCGCGAACAGGAACTATGGCTACACCTTC. It translates to CAVANRNYGYTF.

This chain joins TRBV10-1 and TRBJ2-3; perhaps TRBD1 as D (5 bases). CDR3 length: 16 residues. V lost 3 bases, J lost 3 bases, and 16 bases lay in between. CDR1 and CDR2 (germline): WNHNN, SYGVQD (reference sequence). The CDR3 is CASSDSGRASTDTQYF. The CDR3 DNA reads as TGCGCCAGCAGTGATTCGGGCAGGGCTAGTACAGATACGCAGTATTTT.

V gene TRBV5-1 combines with J gene TRBJ2-1; TRBD2 agrees at 9 bases. The trim removed 1 base at V and 9 bases at J, leaving 8 bases unmatched. Germline CDR1 reads SGHRS; CDR2 reads YFSETQ. The CDR3 covers 15 residues. The CDR3 DNA follows: TGCGCCAGCAGCTTGAGCAGCGGGAGGTTCGCTGAGCAGTTCTTC. This sequence encodes CASSLSSGRFAEQFF.

The sample holds one count of this clone. This rearrangement joins TRBV4-3 to TRBJ2-5, with 7 bases matching TRBD2. The CDR3 loop spans 13 amino acids. Germline lookup yields CDR1 LGHNA and CDR2 YSLEER. With V trimmed by 1 base and J by 4 bases, 0 bases remained unmatched. The CDR3 loop reads CASSQAGGETQYF. The CDR3 DNA is TGCGCCAGCAGCCAAGCGGGGGGAGAGACCCAGTACTTC.

This chain uses TRBV13 with TRBJ1-2; TRBD1 agrees at 7 bases. V shed 5 bases and J 3 bases; nucleotides not matched to a gene: 6. Germline values: CDR1 PRHDT, CDR2 FYEKMQ (reference sequence). This CDR3 is 14 amino acids long. In DNA form, the CDR3 reads TGTGCCAGCAGCATGGACAGGTTCTACTATGGCTACACCTTC. Protein product: CASSMDRFYYGYTF.